The 29 T cell receptor beta chains below were found in one sample sequenced in a study of T cells in Graves' hyperthyroidism and ophthalmopathy. There were TCR beta CDR3 regions amplified from RNA transcripts. HTBI primers were used for first-round RT-PCR of the TCR CDR3. One entry per CDR3 protein results from TCRdb running MiXCR on the multiplex PCR reads. Altogether 300,000 to 450,000 distinct CDR3 sequences are present, around a sixth being singletons, with the ten largest covering approximately 30%. The sequencing sample was made of blood. Every receptor here comes from a woman younger than 30 with Graves' hyperthyroidism that later progressed to Graves' ophthalmopathy.

The sample holds many counts of this clonotype. The chain couples TRBV12-3 or TRBV12-4 to TRBJ2-1, with D maybe TRBD1 (5 bases). The V end was cut by 7 bases, the J end by 8 bases, with 12 bases between. This CDR3 is 12 amino acids long. The CDR3 nucleotides are TGTGCCAGCACCGTAGGGGTTCATGAGCAGTTCTTC. Translating it yields CASTVGVHEQFF.

The chain combines TRBV4-3 with TRBJ1-1; maybe TRBD1 (6 bases). V was shortened by 3 bases and J by 6 bases, with 17 bases between the two germline ends. This CDR3 region has 15 residues. Germline loops: CDR1 LGHNA, CDR2 YSLEER. This CDR3 reads CASSHPGAEFSEAFF. CDR3 nucleotides: TGCGCCAGCAGCCACCCGGGGGCTGAGTTTTCTGAAGCTTTCTTT.

At least ten counts were recorded for this clonotype. The chain is built from TRBV28 and TRBJ2-7, with TRBD1 matching 7 bases. V shed 5 bases, J shed 2 bases, and the junction held 6 bases outside the gene matches. Per germline, CDR1 MDHEN and CDR2 SYDVKM. The CDR3 has 14 residues. The CDR3 spells CASSLMDRPYEQYF. The CDR3 region has the DNA TGTGCCAGCAGTCTAATGGACAGGCCCTACGAGCAGTACTTC. The complete variable domain, with remaining parts taken from reference TRBV28 and TRBJ2-7, reads DVKVTQSSRYLVKRTGEKVFLECVQDMDHENMFWYRQDPGLGLRLIYFSYDVKMKEKGDIPEGYSVSREKKERFSLILESASTNQTSMYLCASSLMDRPYEQYFGPGTRLTVT.

This chain connects TRBV15 to TRBJ1-1, with TRBD1 matching over 8 bases. The CDR3 extends over 16 amino acids. The germline V gene encodes CDR1 LNHNV and CDR2 YYDKDF (reference sequence). Losses at the gene ends were 1 base for V and 0 bases for J; bases not matched to a gene: 4. The CDR3 spells CATSRGDRILNTEAFF. The CDR3 DNA follows: TGTGCCACCAGCAGAGGGGACAGGATATTGAACACTGAAGCTTTCTTT. Full variable domain (outside the CDR3, taken from reference TRBV15 and TRBJ1-1): DAMVIQNPRYQVTQFGKPVTLSCSQTLNHNVMYWYQQKSSQAPKLLFHYYDKDFNNEADTPDNFQSRRPNTSFCFLDIRSPGLGDTAMYLCATSRGDRILNTEAFFGQGTRLTVV.

This clonotype was counted at least ten times. The chain recombines TRBV11-2 with TRBJ1-2, with TRBD1 identical over 11 bases. J was trimmed by 7 bases and V by 3 bases; bases with no gene match: 4. Germline-derived CDR1 and CDR2 are SGHAT and FQNNGV. CDR3 length: 14 residues. CDR3 in DNA: TGTGCCAGCAGCTTCGGACAGGGGGCTTCTGGCTACACCTTC. Protein sequence: CASSFGQGASGYTF.

The sample holds a few counts of this clonotype. V is TRBV9 and J is TRBJ2-5; D may be TRBD2 (6 bases). This CDR3 has 19 amino acids. CDR1 is SGDLS and CDR2 is YYNGEE in the germline V gene. The germline V and J ends were trimmed by 3 bases and 2 bases, with 26 bases remaining between them. CDR3 region: CASSGTPSDPTNVQETQYF. The CDR3 nucleotides read TGTGCCAGCAGCGGAACCCCTAGCGACCCGACCAATGTTCAAGAGACCCAGTACTTC.

The rearrangement joins TRBV7-6 to TRBJ2-1; TRBD2 agrees at 8 bases. The trim removed 5 bases at V and 9 bases at J, leaving 3 bases unmatched. This CDR3 spans 12 amino acids. Germline CDR1 is SGHVS and CDR2 is FNYEAQ. The CDR3 DNA follows: TGTGCCAGCAGCACCGGGGGGGTTGAGCAGTTCTTC. Encoded protein: CASSTGGVEQFF. Complete variable domain (other parts from reference TRBV7-6 and TRBJ2-1): GAGVSQSPRYKVTKRGQDVALRCDPISGHVSLYWYRQALGQGPEFLTYFNYEAQQDKSGLPNDRFSAERPEGSISTLTIQRTEQRDSAMYRCASSTGGVEQFFGPGTRLTVL.

This clonotype was detected ten times or more. The J gene is TRBJ1-4, the V gene TRBV11-2, with D maybe TRBD1 (5 bases). Germline V gives CDR1 SGHAT, CDR2 FQNNGV. The CDR3 is 14 amino acids. Between the trimmed V and J ends, which lost 6 bases and 7 bases, there was a span of 15 bases. Here the CDR3 DNA reads TGTGCCAGCAGTTTTAAGGGGATTGGTGAAAAACTGTTTTTT. Translating it yields CASSFKGIGEKLFF.

The CDR3 DNA reads as TGTGCCAGCAGTTACTCGGGACAGGGGATCTATGGCTACACCTTC. This encodes CASSYSGQGIYGYTF. The chain uses TRBV6-5 and TRBJ1-2; 10 bases map to TRBD1. CDR1 MNHEY and CDR2 SVGAGI come from the germline V gene. Losses at the gene ends were 0 bases for V and 4 bases for J; bases not matched to a gene: 2. The CDR3 is made up of 15 amino acids.

In its sample, this clonotype was seen many times. V usage is TRBV7-8 and J usage is TRBJ2-7, with 7 bases fitting TRBD1. In germline, CDR1 is SGHVS, CDR2 FQNEAQ. V lost 5 bases, J lost 1 base, and 5 bases stayed unmatched. The CDR3 loop spans 14 amino acids. The CDR3: CASSPDRDSYEQYF. The CDR3 DNA is TGTGCCAGCAGCCCTGACAGGGATTCCTACGAGCAGTACTTC. The full variable domain, in which reference TRBV7-8 and TRBJ2-7 provide the parts outside the CDR3, is GAGVSQSPRYKVAKRGQDVALRCDPISGHVSLFWYQQALGQGPEFLTYFQNEAQLDKSGLPSDRFFAERPEGSVSTLKIQRTQQEDSAVYLCASSPDRDSYEQYFGPGTRLTVT.

V usage is TRBV5-1 and J usage is TRBJ2-1; D unclear. The germline CDR1 and CDR2 sequences are SGHRS and YFSETQ. With 0 bases removed from V and 7 bases from J, the gap between germline ends came to 5 bases. CDR3 length: 12 amino acids. In DNA, the CDR3 is TGCGCCAGCAGCTTGGACGTAAATGAGCAGTTCTTC. As protein: CASSLDVNEQFF.

This chain uses TRBV10-3 with TRBJ2-5; no clear D gene. V lost 10 bases and J 2 bases, leaving 17 bases between the germline ends. CDR1 and CDR2 from the germline V gene are ENHRY and SYGVKD. This CDR3 comprises 14 residues. CDR3 sequence reads: CATATSTTQETQYF. Here the CDR3 DNA reads TGTGCCACCGCTACCTCCACTACACAAGAGACCCAGTACTTC.

At least ten counts were recorded for this clonotype. This chain uses TRBV5-1 with TRBJ2-1; 10 bases are shared with TRBD2. V gave up 2 bases and J gave up 2 bases; unmatched junction bases: 1. Germline V gene sequence: CDR1 SGHRS, CDR2 YFSETQ. The CDR3 contains 15 residues. The CDR3 region has the DNA TGCGCCAGCAGCTTAACTAGCGGGGCCTACAATGAGCAGTTCTTC. Residues: CASSLTSGAYNEQFF.

The rearrangement uses TRBV5-5 and TRBJ2-2; 13 nucleotides match TRBD2. CDR3 length: 19 amino acids. Trimming took 4 bases from V and 0 from J; bases not matched to a gene: 9. CDR1 SGHKS and CDR2 YYEKEE come from the germline V gene (reference sequence). CDR3 sequence: CASSETRTSGRSNTGELFF. For the CDR3, the DNA is TGTGCCAGCAGCGAAACCAGGACTAGCGGGAGATCGAACACCGGGGAGCTGTTTTTT.

This clonotype was counted ten times or more. This rearrangement joins TRBV13 to TRBJ2-5, with 9 bases matching TRBD2. CDR3 length equals 15 residues. V gave up 5 bases and J gave up 3 bases; unmatched junction bases: 7. CDR1 PRHDT and CDR2 FYEKMQ come from the germline V gene (reference sequence). The CDR3 here is CASSVRLAAEETQYF. CDR3 DNA: TGTGCCAGCAGCGTCCGACTAGCGGCGGAAGAGACCCAGTACTTC. The whole variable domain, remainder taken from reference TRBV13 and TRBJ2-5, is AAGVIQSPRHLIKEKRETATLKCYPIPRHDTVYWYQQGPGQDPQFLISFYEKMQSDKGSIPDRFSAQQFSDYHSELNMSSLELGDSALYFCASSVRLAAEETQYFGPGTRLLVL.

The genes are TRBV19 and TRBJ1-1; 7 nucleotides align to TRBD1. V dropped 4 bases and J dropped 1; count of bases not matched to a gene: 9. The CDR3 has 16 amino acids. CDR1 LNHDA and CDR2 SQIVND come from the germline V gene (reference sequence). The CDR3 bases are TGTGCCAGTAGTAACCCTTGGACAGGAAGGAACACTGAAGCTTTCTTT. This sequence encodes CASSNPWTGRNTEAFF.

This clonotype was observed a handful of times. V gene TRBV10-3 combines with J gene TRBJ2-1, with a possible D match to TRBD2 (6 bases). Germline V lookup: CDR1 ENHRY, CDR2 SYGVKD. This CDR3 is 13 amino acids long. Trimming cost V 7 bases and J 6 bases, with 13 bases left between them. In nucleotides, the CDR3 is TGTGCCATCACGGAGGGATCAGGCAATGAGCAGTTCTTC. Protein: CAITEGSGNEQFF.

This clonotype was seen only a few times. This chain joins TRBV28 and TRBJ1-2, with D possibly matching TRBD1 (5 bases). Deletions cut 11 bases from V and 4 bases from J, with 17 bases between. The CDR3 has 13 residues. Germline V gene sequence: CDR1 MDHEN, CDR2 SYDVKM. The CDR3 nucleotides are TGTGCCGGGGGGGGGGGGTTATCCTATGGCTACACCTTC. This translates into CAGGGGLSYGYTF.

DNA of the CDR3: TGTGCCAGCAGTTACTCGGACAGGGGGGAATTTAGCAATCAGCCCCAGCATTTT. It encodes CASSYSDRGEFSNQPQHF. This chain links TRBV6-6 with TRBJ1-5; 10 bases agree with TRBD1. With V trimmed by 0 bases and J by 0 bases, 5 bases remained unmatched. Germline values: CDR1 MNHNY, CDR2 SVGAGI (reference sequence). The CDR3 is 18 amino acids.

This clonotype has a count of ten or more. The chain joins TRBV28 to TRBJ1-4, with 9 positions matching TRBD1. The germline V gene has CDR1 MDHEN and CDR2 SYDVKM. Losses at the gene ends were 6 bases for V and 10 bases for J; bases not matched to a gene: 12. This CDR3 comprises 15 residues. CDR3 sequence: CASRSTRTGAGKLFF. Written as DNA, the CDR3 is TGTGCCAGCAGATCCACTCGGACAGGGGCGGGAAAACTGTTTTTT. The entire variable domain, with the rest obtained from reference TRBV28 and TRBJ1-4, is as follows: DVKVTQSSRYLVKRTGEKVFLECVQDMDHENMFWYRQDPGLGLRLIYFSYDVKMKEKGDIPEGYSVSREKKERFSLILESASTNQTSMYLCASRSTRTGAGKLFFGSGTQLSVL.

This clonotype was seen repeatedly, ten times or more. This chain links TRBV2 with TRBJ2-5; D not resolved. The germline V gene has CDR1 SNHLY and CDR2 FYNNEI. Trimming pared 2 bases from V and 5 bases from J, leaving 9 bases between. This CDR3 comprises 13 residues. The CDR3 loop reads CASSEIGTETQYF. CDR3 in DNA: TGTGCCAGCAGTGAAATTGGTACGGAGACCCAGTACTTC. The complete variable domain, with remaining parts taken from reference TRBV2 and TRBJ2-5, reads EPEVTQTPSHQVTQMGQEVILRCVPISNHLYFYWYRQILGQKVEFLVSFYNNEISEKSEIFDDQFSVERPDGSNFTLKIRSTKLEDSAMYFCASSEIGTETQYFGPGTRLLVL.

This clonotype was seen more than once but under ten times. This chain uses TRBV9 with TRBJ2-1, with 10 bases matching TRBD2. This CDR3 is built from 16 residues. The V gene's germline CDR1 is SGDLS and CDR2 YYNGEE. The V segment lost 0 bases and the J segment 4 bases; nucleotides outside the gene matches: 4. CDR3 region: CASSVDWTSGYNEQFF. The CDR3 DNA reads TGTGCCAGCAGCGTAGATTGGACTAGCGGTTACAATGAGCAGTTCTTC.

The chain carries TRBV6-5 and TRBJ1-4, with D perhaps TRBD1 (6 bases). This CDR3 has 14 amino acids. V dropped 2 bases and J dropped 5 bases, with 9 bases sitting between them. Germline CDR1 MNHEY, CDR2 SVGAGI. The CDR3 loop is CASSYGGSNEKLFF. CDR3 DNA sequence: TGTGCCAGCAGTTACGGGGGCTCCAATGAAAAACTGTTTTTT.

This clonotype was counted at least ten times. This chain joins TRBV11-2 and TRBJ2-2; tentative D call: TRBD2 (5 bases). The CDR3 loop spans 18 amino acids. Germline values: CDR1 SGHAT, CDR2 FQNNGV. V was pared by 0 bases and J by 4 bases, with 18 bases between. CDR3 loop: CASSLDPPGRVLTGELFF. The CDR3 DNA follows: TGTGCCAGCAGCTTAGACCCTCCGGGAAGGGTTCTCACCGGGGAGCTGTTTTTT.

This chain joins TRBV29-1 and TRBJ2-5; D might be TRBD1 (6 bases). The CDR3 totals 15 residues. Germline values: CDR1 SQVTM, CDR2 ANQGSEA. Deletions cut 2 bases from V and 0 bases from J, with 13 bases between. CDR3 sequence: CSVESTGFYQETQYF. Here the CDR3 DNA reads TGCAGCGTTGAAAGTACAGGGTTTTACCAAGAGACCCAGTACTTC.

A few counts support this clonotype. V is TRBV4-1 and J is TRBJ1-2; TRBD1 matches 12 bases. J gave up 6 bases and V 2 bases, and 7 bases lay outside the gene matches. The CDR3 is 16 residues long. In germline, CDR1 is MGHRA, CDR2 YSYEKL. CDR3: CASSQSPGTGGNGYTF. In DNA, the CDR3 is TGCGCCAGCAGCCAATCTCCCGGGACAGGGGGCAATGGCTACACCTTC.

Many counts were recorded for this clonotype. The chain links TRBV29-1 to TRBJ1-1; D call uncertain. Germline V CDR1 and CDR2: SQVTM, ANQGSEA. V was pared by 7 bases and J by 5 bases, with 14 bases between. The CDR3 extends over 12 amino acids. The CDR3 here is CSAPRVGTEAFF. CDR3 sequence (DNA): TGCAGCGCTCCACGGGTAGGGACTGAAGCTTTCTTT.

This clonotype has just a few counts. A read error may be the cause here, since a much bigger clone is one base away. The genes are TRBV18 and TRBJ2-1; D uncertain. Germline-derived CDR1 and CDR2 are KGHSH and LQKENI. The CDR3 has 14 residues. The CDR3 spells CASSRNRANNEQLF. In nucleotides, the CDR3 is TGTGCCAGCTCAAGAAACCGGGCAAACAATGAGCAGCTCTTC.

This clonotype was seen many times. V gene TRBV10-2 combines with J gene TRBJ2-5; D perhaps matches TRBD2 (6 bases). The CDR3 covers 15 residues. With 0 bases removed from V and 5 bases from J, the gap between germline ends came to 13 bases. Germline CDR1 and CDR2: WSHSY and SAAADI. The CDR3 DNA is TGCGCCAGCAGTGAGTCGTCGGGAGTCGGGGAGACCCAGTACTTC. This translates into CASSESSGVGETQYF.